The 14 T cell receptor beta chains in this list originate from one sample, sequenced in a study of CD8+ T cells in alopecia areata (dated by TCRdb to the late 2010s). This specimen's time point label, per the study, means: baseline before oral tofacitinib. Preparation of the library involved the immunoSEQ multiplex PCR assay. RNA was extracted from all samples and reverse transcribed into cDNA as template for TCR sequencing. TCRdb stores this immuneACCESS table with in-frame sequences only. Part of the clones is absent; in the studies checked, under half of the shortfall reflects unresolved V genes, and no reason is known for the rest. This sample is represented by over 150,000 clones; almost 65% of them were singletons. Around 1.8% of the sample belongs to the ten largest clones. The material was CD4+ T cells sorted from blood, obtained at week 0. The receptors were sampled from a human donor with alopecia areata.

The chain employs TRBV2 and TRBJ2-1; 8 bases match TRBD2. J was trimmed by 2 bases and V by 1 base; bases with no gene match: 4. There are 16 residues in the CDR3. In germline, CDR1 is SNHLY, CDR2 FYNNEI. The CDR3 is CASSEGAGGPYNEQFF. Here the CDR3 DNA reads TGTGCCAGCAGTGAAGGGGCGGGGGGCCCCTACAATGAGCAGTTCTTC.

The V gene is TRBV5-6, the J gene TRBJ1-5; maybe TRBD1 (6 bases). This CDR3 spans 15 amino acids. V lost 4 bases, J lost 7 bases, and 18 bases lay in between. Germline-derived CDR1 and CDR2 are SGHDT and YYEEEE. Here the CDR3 DNA reads TGTGCCAGCAGCCCGACAGGAGCGGCGGGACAGCCCCAGCATTTT. It codes for CASSPTGAAGQPQHF.

The V and J genes are TRBV7-2 and TRBJ2-3, with TRBD1 as a possible D gene (5 bases). CDR1 SGHTA and CDR2 FQGNSA come from the germline V gene. V was trimmed by 4 bases and J by 0 bases, leaving 8 bases between them. The CDR3 length is 14 residues. CDR3 nucleotides: TGTGCCAGCAGCTCTAGACAGAGCACAGATACGCAGTATTTT. Its protein is CASSSRQSTDTQYF.

V is TRBV30 and J is TRBJ1-1, with D unclear. The CDR3 consists of 12 residues. The ends were cut back, 4 bases at V and 7 bases at J, with 13 bases in the middle. Germline V gene lookup returns CDR1 GTSNPN and CDR2 SVGIG (reference sequence). CDR3 in amino acids: CAWTYVTREAFF. In DNA, the CDR3 is TGTGCCTGGACCTATGTCACGCGTGAAGCTTTCTTT. Full variable domain (outside the CDR3, taken from reference TRBV30 and TRBJ1-1): SQTIHQWPATLVQPVGSPLSLECTVEGTSNPNLYWYRQAAGRGLQLLFYSVGIGQISSEVPQNLSASRPQDRQFILSSKKLLLSDSGFYLCAWTYVTREAFFGQGTRLTVV.

The rearrangement uses TRBV2 and TRBJ1-2, with TRBD1 matching over 7 bases. The CDR3 covers 14 residues. Trimming removed 1 base from V and 1 base from J; junction bases left unmatched: 0. Germline CDR1 reads SNHLY; CDR2 reads FYNNEI. The CDR3 reads CASSEGQGNYGYTF. The CDR3 nucleotides read TGTGCCAGCAGTGAAGGACAGGGTAACTATGGCTACACCTTC.

The chain employs TRBV5-1 and TRBJ1-3; D might be TRBD1 (6 bases). The CDR3 is made up of 14 amino acids. Germline V lookup: CDR1 SGHRS, CDR2 YFSETQ. The V end lost 5 bases, the J end lost 0 bases, and 9 bases lay between the germline ends. The CDR3 sequence is CASSRDTSGNTIYF. DNA of the CDR3: TGCGCCAGCAGTAGGGACACCTCTGGAAACACCATATATTTT. Full variable domain (outside the CDR3, taken from reference TRBV5-1 and TRBJ1-3): KAGVTQTPRYLIKTRGQQVTLSCSPISGHRSVSWYQQTPGQGLQFLFEYFSETQRNKGNFPGRFSGRQFSNSRSEMNVSTLELGDSALYLCASSRDTSGNTIYFGEGSWLTVV.

This clone was seen more than once but under ten times. The chain recombines TRBV21-1 with TRBJ1-2. TRBV21-1 constitutes a pseudogene. There are 12 residues in the CDR3. The CDR3 DNA reads TGTGCCAGCAGTGGATGCAACTATGGCTACACCTTC. Protein sequence: CASSGCNYGYTF.

There are a few counts of this clone. The chain links TRBV7-8 to TRBJ1-6, with D unresolved. The CDR3 is made up of 15 amino acids. Germline V gene data show CDR1 as SGHVS and CDR2 as FQNEAQ. Between the trimmed V and J ends, which lost 1 base and 4 bases, there was a span of 8 bases. The CDR3 reads CASSLVSGYNSPLHF. For the CDR3, the DNA is TGTGCCAGCAGCTTAGTCTCTGGATATAATTCACCCCTCCACTTT.

V usage is TRBV11-2 and J usage is TRBJ2-7; TRBD1 is a possible D gene (7 bases). This CDR3 region has 13 residues. CDR1 SGHAT and CDR2 FQNNGV come from the germline V gene. The DNA for the CDR3 is TGTGCGACGGCGGGACAGCTTCCCTACGAGCAGTACTTC. This translates into CATAGQLPYEQYF.

The chain has TRBV11-1 and TRBJ2-2, with D unclear. The germline CDR1 and CDR2 sequences are SGHAT and FQDESV (reference sequence). Trimming took off 5 bases at V and 3 bases at J, with 4 bases between the two ends. The CDR3 consists of 12 residues. The CDR3 DNA is TGTGCCAGCAGCGGTTACACCGGGGAGCTGTTTTTT. Its protein is CASSGYTGELFF.

In this sample, this clone turned up a few times. The V and J genes are TRBV10-1 and TRBJ2-7; D gene uncertain. This CDR3 is 13 amino acids long. Germline lookup yields CDR1 WNHNN and CDR2 SYGVQD (reference sequence). Trimming removed 3 bases from V and 7 bases from J, with 13 bases in between. The chain's CDR3 is CASSDGRLTEQYF. In nucleotides, the CDR3 is TGCGCCAGCAGTGATGGACGCCTAACGGAGCAGTACTTC.

The V and J genes are TRBV18 and TRBJ2-5, with no clear D. In germline, CDR1 is KGHSH, CDR2 LQKENI. The CDR3 is 13 amino acids. Trimming shortened V by 4 bases and J by 3 bases, and 9 bases separated the two germline ends. The CDR3: CASSLRPKETQYF. The CDR3, as DNA: TGTGCCAGCTCACTTCGACCCAAAGAGACCCAGTACTTC. The full variable domain, with the rest looked up from reference TRBV18 and TRBJ2-5, is NAGVMQNPRHLVRRRGQEARLRCSPMKGHSHVYWYRQLPEEGLKFMVYLQKENIIDESGMPKERFSAEFPKEGPSILRIQQVVRGDSAAYFCASSLRPKETQYFGPGTRLLVL.

The V gene is TRBV9, the J gene TRBJ2-5, with D possibly TRBD2 on 5 matching bases. The V and J ends lost 0 bases and 5 bases respectively, with 20 bases between them. This CDR3 comprises 17 residues. CDR1 and CDR2 from the germline V gene are SGDLS and YYNGEE. CDR3 loop: CASSVGSLGGSTETQYF. The CDR3 DNA reads TGTGCCAGCAGCGTAGGATCTTTGGGCGGGTCTACTGAGACCCAGTACTTC. Full variable domain (rest looked up from reference TRBV9 and TRBJ2-5): DSGVTQTPKHLITATGQRVTLRCSPRSGDLSVYWYQQSLDQGLQFLIQYYNGEERAKGNILERFSAQQFPDLHSELNLSSLELGDSALYFCASSVGSLGGSTETQYFGPGTRLLVL.

The rearrangement links TRBV29-1 to TRBJ2-3; TRBD1 agrees at 8 bases. Germline lookup yields CDR1 SQVTM and CDR2 ANQGSEA. J lost 1 base, V lost 4 bases, and 4 bases had no gene match. This CDR3 is built from 14 residues. The CDR3 spells CSVVAGGRTDTQYF. In DNA form, the CDR3 reads TGCAGCGTTGTGGCAGGGGGCCGCACAGATACGCAGTATTTT.